The 26 T cell receptor beta chains below come from one sample, sequenced in a study of blood T cell repertoires in COVID-19. TCRdb's copy holds only in-frame clones and misses some; the assay was immunoSEQ multiplex PCR. The data contain about 100,000 clones, approximately 81% of them seen just once; the ten biggest clones take up 13%. Sequenced input: peripheral blood. These receptors were collected from a human donor in a cohort sampled during active COVID-19.

The rearrangement links TRBV28 to TRBJ1-5; no clear D. Germline values: CDR1 MDHEN, CDR2 SYDVKM. The CDR3 is 12 residues long. Trimming cost V 6 bases and J 6 bases, with 9 bases left between them. This CDR3 is CASRTGSQPQHF. The CDR3 bases are TGTGCCAGCAGAACGGGGAGTCAGCCCCAGCATTTT. Variable domain in full (rest from reference TRBV28 and TRBJ1-5): DVKVTQSSRYLVKRTGEKVFLECVQDMDHENMFWYRQDPGLGLRLIYFSYDVKMKEKGDIPEGYSVSREKKERFSLILESASTNQTSMYLCASRTGSQPQHFGDGTRLSIL.

The chain links TRBV6-6 to TRBJ2-3; 11 nucleotides align to TRBD2. CDR3 length: 15 amino acids. The junction had 8 bases not matched to a gene; V was cut back by 7 bases and J by 5 bases. Germline V lookup: CDR1 MNHNY, CDR2 SVGAGI (reference sequence). The CDR3 is CASIKIAGGRDTQYF. Written as DNA, the CDR3 is TGTGCCAGCATTAAAATAGCGGGGGGGAGAGATACGCAGTATTTT.

V and J are TRBV5-8 and TRBJ2-1, with D possibly being TRBD2 (6 bases). Between the trimmed V and J ends, which lost 4 bases and 7 bases, there was a span of 15 bases. The CDR3 runs 14 residues. Germline CDR1 SGHTS, CDR2 YDEGEE. This CDR3 is CASSLSPLANEQFF. The CDR3 nucleotides read TGTGCCAGCAGCCTAAGTCCCCTAGCGAATGAGCAGTTCTTC.

The V gene is TRBV7-8, the J gene TRBJ1-5, with TRBD1 matching over 7 bases. Germline CDR1 SGHVS, CDR2 FQNEAQ. V lost 3 bases, J lost 5 bases, and 7 bases stayed unmatched. This CDR3 comprises 15 residues. CDR3 protein: CASSLIGRGDQPQHF. The DNA of the CDR3 is TGTGCCAGCAGCTTGATCGGCAGGGGGGATCAGCCCCAGCATTTT. Full variable domain (remainder filled in from reference TRBV7-8 and TRBJ1-5): GAGVSQSPRYKVAKRGQDVALRCDPISGHVSLFWYQQALGQGPEFLTYFQNEAQLDKSGLPSDRFFAERPEGSVSTLKIQRTQQEDSAVYLCASSLIGRGDQPQHFGDGTRLSIL.

This clone showed up just once. The chain joins TRBV3-1 (or the pseudogene TRBV3-2) to TRBJ2-1; maybe TRBD2 (6 bases). This CDR3 has 13 residues. V was trimmed by 3 bases and J by 9 bases, leaving 12 bases between them. Germline lookup yields CDR1 LGHDT and CDR2 YNNKEL (reference sequence). The CDR3 sequence is CASSQFAGGEQFF. CDR3 sequence (DNA): TGTGCCAGCAGCCAGTTCGCCGGGGGTGAGCAGTTCTTC.

The V and J genes are TRBV25-1 and TRBJ1-6; perhaps TRBD1 as D (6 bases). Germline lookup yields CDR1 MGHDK and CDR2 SYGVNS. The CDR3 has 16 residues. V dropped 8 bases and J dropped 10 bases, with 24 bases sitting between them. DNA for the CDR3: TGTGCCAGCCGGGGGGTCGGGGGCGCAGGAGGGTCACCCCTCCACTTT. The encoded protein is CASRGVGGAGGSPLHF.

The chain combines TRBV6-6 with TRBJ2-7, with TRBD1 matching 9 bases. Germline V CDR1 and CDR2: MNHNY, SVGAGI (reference sequence). CDR3 length: 17 residues. The J segment lost 6 bases and the V segment lost 5 bases, leaving 17 bases of the junction unmatched. CDR3 DNA sequence: TGTGCCAGCAGTCAAATGCTCGGGACAGGGTGGCAGGCCGAGCAGTACTTC. Encoded protein: CASSQMLGTGWQAEQYF.

Remarks on this clone: Compared with germline, one end of the junction differs, possibly owing to a read error. The chain uses TRBV19 and TRBJ2-7; TRBD1 aligns across 7 bases. The germline V gene encodes CDR1 LNHDA and CDR2 SQIVND (reference sequence). This CDR3 is built from 15 residues. In DNA, the CDR3 is TGTGCCAGCAGTAGGGGGCCCCTTCTGTCCTACGAGCAGTACTTC. As protein: CASSRGPLLSYEQYF.

The chain uses TRBV5-4 and TRBJ1-2; 7 bases fit TRBD1. Unmatched junction bases numbered 1, after V lost 6 bases and J lost 5 bases. The germline CDR1 and CDR2 sequences are SGHNT and YYREEE (reference sequence). The CDR3 spans 11 residues. The CDR3 coding sequence is TGTGCCAGCACGGGACAGTATGGCTACACCTTC. It is translated as CASTGQYGYTF.

This clone has only a few counts. The chain couples TRBV12-5 to TRBJ2-2; the D gene is possibly TRBD1 (6 bases). Trimming removed 7 bases from V and 0 bases from J, with 15 bases in between. The germline V gene encodes CDR1 LGHNT and CDR2 FRNRAP. The length of the CDR3 is 16 residues. CDR3: CASALAGTTNTGELFF. DNA for the CDR3: TGTGCTAGTGCCCTTGCTGGGACAACGAACACCGGGGAGCTGTTTTTT.

The genes are TRBV7-2 and TRBJ2-7; 8 bases line up with TRBD1. Germline V lookup: CDR1 SGHTA, CDR2 FQGNSA. V lost 2 bases, J lost 2 bases, and 5 bases stayed unmatched. The CDR3 is made up of 15 amino acids. Here the CDR3 DNA reads TGTGCCAGCAGCTTATTGGGACAGGCTACCTACGAGCAGTACTTC. This codes for CASSLLGQATYEQYF.

The chain has TRBV6-2 or TRBV6-3 and TRBJ1-1; D is undetermined. Per the germline V gene, CDR1 is MNHEY and CDR2 is SVGEGT. The CDR3 is 12 residues long. V was trimmed by 6 bases and J by 4 bases, leaving 9 bases between them. In nucleotides, the CDR3 is TGTGCCAGCAGCCACCCGAGCACTGAAGCTTTCTTT. Its protein product is CASSHPSTEAFF.

This chain links TRBV19 with TRBJ1-2; no clear D. Germline-derived CDR1 and CDR2 are LNHDA and SQIVND (reference sequence). Trimming removed 3 bases from V and 2 bases from J, with 10 bases in between. The CDR3 is 14 amino acids. CDR3 region: CASSMARENYGYTF. In DNA, the CDR3 is TGTGCCAGTAGTATGGCTAGAGAAAACTATGGCTACACCTTC. Full variable domain (missing parts from reference TRBV19 and TRBJ1-2): DGGITQSPKYLFRKEGQNVTLSCEQNLNHDAMYWYRQDPGQGLRLIYYSQIVNDFQKGDIAEGYSVSREKKESFPLTVTSAQKNPTAFYLCASSMARENYGYTFGSGTRLTVV.

This chain connects TRBV5-1 to TRBJ2-5; unclear D gene. This CDR3 region has 13 residues. CDR1 and CDR2 (germline): SGHRS, YFSETQ. The V and J ends lost 2 bases and 2 bases respectively, with 7 bases between them. The DNA for the CDR3 is TGCGCCAGCAGCTTTCCGTCGCAAGAGACCCAGTACTTC. It translates to CASSFPSQETQYF.

V usage is TRBV18 and J usage is TRBJ1-1, with TRBD1 matching over 7 bases. Germline assignment: CDR1 KGHSH and CDR2 LQKENI. The CDR3 contains 14 residues. V shed 3 bases and J 4 bases; nucleotides not matched to a gene: 5. CDR3 residues: CASSPRQGVTEAFF. The CDR3 coding sequence is TGTGCCAGCTCACCGAGACAGGGTGTCACTGAAGCTTTCTTT.

The rearrangement uses TRBV5-1 and TRBJ2-3, with a weak D call TRBD2 (6 bases). Germline CDR1 is SGHRS and CDR2 is YFSETQ. CDR3 length: 16 amino acids. V gave up 3 bases and J gave up 0 bases, with 14 bases separating them. CDR3 sequence (DNA): TGCGCCAGCAGCTGGGGAACTAGCACTAGCACAGATACGCAGTATTTT. Residues: CASSWGTSTSTDTQYF.

In DNA form, the CDR3 reads TGTGCCAGCAGTCAACCCCAGGGTATGAACACTGAAGCTTTCTTT. Encoded protein: CASSQPQGMNTEAFF. The chain couples TRBV6-6 to TRBJ1-1; D may be TRBD1 (5 bases). Germline lookup yields CDR1 MNHNY and CDR2 SVGAGI (reference sequence). This CDR3 has 15 residues. Deletions cut 5 bases from V and 0 bases from J, with 13 bases between.

This clone was detected a few times. V usage is TRBV4-1 and J usage is TRBJ2-7, with 10 bases that match TRBD1. This CDR3 spans 15 amino acids. Germline CDR1 is MGHRA and CDR2 is YSYEKL. Losses at the gene ends were 6 bases for V and 1 base for J; bases not matched to a gene: 6. As DNA, the CDR3 is TGCGCCAGCAGACCCCTGGGACAGGGGTCCTACGAGCAGTACTTC. Amino acid sequence: CASRPLGQGSYEQYF.

J is TRBJ1-5 and V is TRBV7-9; D is ambiguous. Germline V CDR1 and CDR2: SEHNR, FQNEAQ (reference sequence). Trimming stripped 5 bases from V and 3 bases from J, with 5 bases between. The CDR3 runs 12 residues. The CDR3 bases are TGTGCCAGCAGCACTAACAATCAGCCCCAGCATTTT. Translating it yields CASSTNNQPQHF.

This chain joins TRBV19 and TRBJ1-5; D call uncertain. V lost 3 bases, J lost 4 bases, and 10 bases lay in between. This CDR3 has 14 residues. Germline-derived CDR1 and CDR2 are LNHDA and SQIVND (reference sequence). CDR3 coding DNA: TGTGCCAGTAGTATTGGGTTCGGGAATCAGCCCCAGCATTTT. Protein product: CASSIGFGNQPQHF. Combining the CDR3 with reference TRBV19 and TRBJ1-5 gives the whole variable domain DGGITQSPKYLFRKEGQNVTLSCEQNLNHDAMYWYRQDPGQGLRLIYYSQIVNDFQKGDIAEGYSVSREKKESFPLTVTSAQKNPTAFYLCASSIGFGNQPQHFGDGTRLSIL.

The chain joins TRBV7-2 to TRBJ2-7; 8 bases are a match to TRBD2. This CDR3 comprises 18 residues. CDR1 is SGHTA and CDR2 is FQGNSA in the germline V gene. With 1 base clipped from V and 2 bases from J, the junction kept 13 bases outside the gene matches. CDR3 sequence: CASSLVVGAGGGTYEQYF. CDR3 in DNA: TGTGCCAGCAGCTTAGTTGTTGGGGCTGGCGGGGGGACCTACGAGCAGTACTTC.

The rearrangement links TRBV10-1 to TRBJ2-7, with 9 bases identical to TRBD1. This CDR3 region has 15 residues. Trimming removed 3 bases from V and 3 bases from J; junction bases left unmatched: 6. Germline assignment: CDR1 WNHNN and CDR2 SYGVQD (reference sequence). Here the CDR3 reads CASSDPGTGHYEQYF. The CDR3 nucleotides read TGCGCCAGCAGTGACCCCGGGACAGGGCACTACGAGCAGTACTTC.

The V and J genes are TRBV11-2 and TRBJ2-5; 9 positions match TRBD2. The CDR3 contains 14 residues. V lost 5 bases to trimming and J lost 4 bases; unmatched junction nucleotides: 5. Per the germline V gene, CDR1 is SGHAT and CDR2 is FQNNGV. Written as DNA, the CDR3 is TGTGCCAGCAGCCCACAACTAGCGGGAGAGACCCAGTACTTC. The encoded protein is CASSPQLAGETQYF.

The chain uses TRBV6-2 or TRBV6-3 and TRBJ1-5, with a possible D match to TRBD1 (5 bases). V shed 2 bases and J shed 0 bases, with 17 bases lying between them. Germline V gives CDR1 MNHEY, CDR2 SVGEGT. This CDR3 contains 18 residues. CDR3 region: CASSYHPVGGASNQPQHF. CDR3 in DNA: TGTGCCAGCAGTTACCACCCTGTCGGGGGAGCTAGCAATCAGCCCCAGCATTTT.

As for this clone: Distinct nucleotide sequences in the sample also encode this CDR3. The rearrangement uses TRBV18 and TRBJ1-2; 7 bases agree with TRBD1. The germline V gene encodes CDR1 KGHSH and CDR2 LQKENI. There are 14 residues in the CDR3. The J segment lost 6 bases and the V segment lost 1 base, leaving 5 bases of the junction unmatched. CDR3 amino acids: CASSPQGAWDGYTF. The CDR3 nucleotides are TGTGCCAGCTCACCACAGGGGGCGTGGGATGGCTACACCTTC.

V and J are TRBV5-1 and TRBJ1-1; D is unresolved. The CDR3 contains 13 residues. V lost 5 bases, J lost 4 bases, and 12 bases lay in between. Per germline, CDR1 SGHRS and CDR2 YFSETQ. CDR3 DNA: TGCGCCAGCAGGGGCAACACCCTCACTGAAGCTTTCTTT. Translated, it gives CASRGNTLTEAFF.